This T cell receptor beta chain is from a study of shared clonotypes between healthy human individuals. With respect to this clone: Its antigen is as yet unknown.

Repertoires were generated with immunoSEQ multiplex PCR, while TCRdb's copy carries only in-frame clones and drops some. Of approximately 110,000 clones detected, about 67% appear once; the ten largest clones hold roughly a quarter. CCR7-negative CD45RA+ TemRA cells were pooled with CD45RO+ cells for CD8 memory. The germline gives CDR1 MNHNY, CDR2 SVGAGI (reference sequence). Trimming pared 2 bases from V and 4 bases from J, leaving 6 bases between. This CDR3 is built from 13 residues. Study outcomes and limitations: The expectation was that sequencing depth would affect clonotype sharing among donors. Between a handful of donors, naive CD4 clonotypes were shared at a level of about 5%. The small donor group covered limited genetic and exposure diversity.

The sample was memory CD8+ T cells sorted from blood. The subset denotes: CD45RO+ cells pooled with CCR7-negative TemRA cells. The source is a woman aged 25 to 45 in good health. The chain employs TRBV6-6 and TRBJ1-5; D not resolved. For the CDR3, the DNA is TGTGCCAGCAGTTACGGGCAGAATCAGCCCCAGCATTTT. Amino acids: CASSYGQNQPQHF.